The rows below give T cell receptor beta chains drawn from one sample of a study of blood T cell repertoires in COVID-19. The protocol was immunoSEQ multiplex PCR, while the TCRdb copy is restricted to in-frame clones and leaves out a portion. The table has around 99,000 clones, roughly nine tenths seen once. Sequencing was done on a sample of peripheral blood. Every receptor here comes from a man aged 40-49 years with active or convalescent COVID-19. Each CDR3 is given with its conserved first and last residue. The D gene is left open where the match is weak.

V gene	D gene	J gene	CDR3 length	CDR3 protein
TRBV7-8	TRBD1	TRBJ1-5	16	CASSLETGVINQPQHF
TRBV4-2	TRBD2	TRBJ2-1	17	CASSYEPLAGGDEKQFF
TRBV28	.	TRBJ2-2	13	CASSFDRIGELFF
TRBV27	.	TRBJ2-7	15	CASSSHRTRGYEQYF
TRBV27	.	TRBJ1-3	15	CASSPSTRSGNTIYF
TRBV11-2	TRBD1	TRBJ2-3	17	CASSRTPSAGGRDTQYF
TRBV5-1	TRBD1	TRBJ1-6	16	CASSTNSGQGAALLHF
TRBV5-6	.	TRBJ1-1	13	CASSFRGTQGAFF
TRBV3-1/TRBV3-2	TRBD1	TRBJ1-5	17	CASSPGQGLLSNQPQHF
TRBV7-8	.	TRBJ2-1	14	CASFAGTSYNEQFF
TRBV25-1	.	TRBJ2-6	15	CASSELNSGANVLTF
TRBV11-2	.	TRBJ2-5	17	CASSLMAVYLGQETQYF
TRBV9	.	TRBJ1-2	14	CASSVEARGYDYTF
TRBV10-3	.	TRBJ2-1	13	CAISERSYNEQFF
TRBV12-3/TRBV12-4	.	TRBJ2-3	13	CASSNPGTDTQYF
TRBV28	.	TRBJ1-3	19	CASSSLSYSTVSSGNTIYF
TRBV19	.	TRBJ1-5	13	CASSSPGSQPQHF
TRBV11-3	TRBD1	TRBJ2-3	15	CASSHGTGSTDTQYF
TRBV7-8	.	TRBJ2-7	13	CASSLQATYEQYF
TRBV6-1	TRBD1	TRBJ1-1	15	CASSEMDRVGTEAFF
TRBV7-9	.	TRBJ1-3	13	CAGRGVPGNTIYF
TRBV7-2	.	TRBJ1-2	11	CASSSGVGYTF
TRBV7-2	.	TRBJ2-5	13	CASSLEGNQEGYF
TRBV7-3	.	TRBJ2-1	13	CASSDPPGVAQFF
TRBV24-1	.	TRBJ2-1	12	CATSVSGNEQFF
TRBV13	TRBD1	TRBJ1-1	15	CASSRGDSLNTEAFF
TRBV7-2	TRBD1	TRBJ2-3	14	CASSLGQITDTQYF
TRBV6-5	.	TRBJ2-7	14	CASSFSESSYEQYF
TRBV7-2	TRBD2	TRBJ2-5	15	CASSPTSGYQETQYF
TRBV14	TRBD2	TRBJ2-3	14	CASSQAGEVDTQYF
TRBV5-1	TRBD1	TRBJ1-1	14	CASSRLQGDKEAFF
TRBV15	.	TRBJ1-1	14	CATSRVEKNTEAFF
TRBV5-1	TRBD1	TRBJ1-2	12	CASSRDSYGYTF
TRBV28	TRBD2	TRBJ2-7	16	CASSLWPSGIGGEQYF
TRBV4-2	.	TRBJ2-2	14	CASSQVGDTGELFF
TRBV6-1	TRBD2	TRBJ2-1	18	CASSEVPRSSGSYNEQFF
TRBV10-1	.	TRBJ1-4	15	CASSYGQKNNEKLFF
TRBV4-3	.	TRBJ1-2	16	CASSQDSWVRVYGYTF
TRBV3-1/TRBV3-2	TRBD1	TRBJ1-2	14	CASSHRGTGIGYTF
TRBV6-1	TRBD2	TRBJ2-7	18	CASSDPPHLAGAAYEQYF
TRBV18	.	TRBJ1-2	13	CASSPLGDNGYTF
TRBV18	.	TRBJ2-3	15	CASSPGQAKGNTQYF
TRBV6-2/TRBV6-3	TRBD1	TRBJ1-6	17	CASSYATGIAYNSPLHF
TRBV18	.	TRBJ1-5	17	CASSTRGGVTGNQPQHF
TRBV19	.	TRBJ2-1	13	CASSWSSYNEQFF
TRBV28	TRBD2	TRBJ2-1	18	CASSQEPGTSGSYNEQFF
TRBV19	.	TRBJ1-1	14	CASSLLYGGTEAFF
TRBV4-3	.	TRBJ1-4	15	CASSQGSGGPEKLFF
TRBV3-1/TRBV3-2	TRBD1	TRBJ2-1	14	CASSPGGPYNEQFF
TRBV11-2	.	TRBJ2-7	14	CASSPPVRWDEQYF
TRBV27	TRBD1	TRBJ2-3	17	CASSLRPGTDRTDTQYF
TRBV12-3/TRBV12-4	.	TRBJ2-3	12	CASSSYADTQYF
TRBV28	TRBD2	TRBJ2-7	16	CASSPDLGTSGIEQYF
TRBV2	TRBD1	TRBJ1-6	15	CASSDEGARNSPLHF